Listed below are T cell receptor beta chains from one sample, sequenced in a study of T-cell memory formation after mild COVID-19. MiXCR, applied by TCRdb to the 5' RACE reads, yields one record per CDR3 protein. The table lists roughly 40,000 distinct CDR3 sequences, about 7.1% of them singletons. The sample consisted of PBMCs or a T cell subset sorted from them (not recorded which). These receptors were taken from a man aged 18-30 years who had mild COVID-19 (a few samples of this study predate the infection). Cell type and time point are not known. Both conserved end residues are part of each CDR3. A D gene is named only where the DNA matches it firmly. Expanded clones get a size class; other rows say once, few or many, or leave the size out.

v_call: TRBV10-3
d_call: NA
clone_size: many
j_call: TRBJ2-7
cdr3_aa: CAISESTYEQYF
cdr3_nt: TGTGCCATCAGTGAGTCCACATACGAGCAGTACTTC

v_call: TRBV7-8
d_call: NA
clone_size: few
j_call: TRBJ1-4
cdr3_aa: CASSLVASAFEKLFF
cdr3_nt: TGTGCCAGCAGCTTAGTAGCTTCGGCTTTTGAAAAACTGTTTTTT

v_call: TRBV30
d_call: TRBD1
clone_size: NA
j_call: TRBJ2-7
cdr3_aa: CAWSAGQGTYEQYF
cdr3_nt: TGTGCCTGGAGTGCCGGACAGGGTACCTACGAGCAGTACTTC

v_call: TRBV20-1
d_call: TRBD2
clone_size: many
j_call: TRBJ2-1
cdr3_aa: CSAGGLASYNEQFF
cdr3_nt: TGCAGTGCTGGGGGACTAGCATCCTACAATGAGCAGTTCTTC

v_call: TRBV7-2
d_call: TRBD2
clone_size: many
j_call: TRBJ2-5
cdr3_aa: CASSTGLAGHTTQYF
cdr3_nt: TGTGCCAGCAGTACCGGTCTAGCGGGGCACACGACCCAGTACTTC

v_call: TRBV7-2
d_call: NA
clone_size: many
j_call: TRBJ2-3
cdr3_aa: CASRYTSTDTQYF
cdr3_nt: TGTGCCAGCAGGTACACAAGCACAGATACGCAGTATTTT

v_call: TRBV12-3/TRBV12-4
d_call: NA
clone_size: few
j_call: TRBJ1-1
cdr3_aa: CASSTGIPYAEAFF
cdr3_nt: TGTGCCAGCAGCACCGGGATTCCTTACGCTGAAGCTTTCTTT

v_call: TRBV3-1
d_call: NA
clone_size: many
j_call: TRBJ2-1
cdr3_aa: CASSQSGRGANEQFF
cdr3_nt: TGTGCCAGCAGCCAGTCTGGGCGGGGTGCCAATGAGCAGTTCTTC

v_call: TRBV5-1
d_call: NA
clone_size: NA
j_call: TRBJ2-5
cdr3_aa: CASSLGQGYQETQYF
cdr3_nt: TGCGCCAGCAGCTTGGGTCAGGGATATCAAGAGACCCAGTACTTC

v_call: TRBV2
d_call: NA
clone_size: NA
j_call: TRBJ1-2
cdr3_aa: CASSEGARYYGYTF
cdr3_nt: TGTGCCAGCAGTGAAGGAGCCAGGTACTATGGCTACACCTTC

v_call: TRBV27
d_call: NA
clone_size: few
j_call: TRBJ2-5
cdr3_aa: CASRGTETQYF
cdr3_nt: TGTGCCAGCAGAGGTACAGAGACCCAGTACTTC

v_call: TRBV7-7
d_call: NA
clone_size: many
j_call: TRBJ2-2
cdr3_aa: CASSLRETGELFF
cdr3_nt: TGTGCCAGCAGCTTAAGGGAGACCGGGGAGCTGTTTTTT

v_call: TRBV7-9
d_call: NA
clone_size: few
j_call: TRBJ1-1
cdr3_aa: CASSSPGHWNTEAFF
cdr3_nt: TGTGCCAGCAGCTCGCCGGGACATTGGAACACTGAAGCTTTCTTT

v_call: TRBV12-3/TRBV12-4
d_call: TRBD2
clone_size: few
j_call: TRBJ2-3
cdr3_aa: CASSQGGLSGGTDTQYF
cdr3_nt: TGTGCCAGCAGTCAAGGGGGGTTAAGCGGGGGTACAGATACGCAGTATTTT

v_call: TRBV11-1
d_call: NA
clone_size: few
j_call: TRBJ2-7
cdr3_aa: CASSYVRDDDYEQYF
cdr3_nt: TGTGCCAGCAGTTACGTCCGGGACGACGACTACGAGCAGTACTTC

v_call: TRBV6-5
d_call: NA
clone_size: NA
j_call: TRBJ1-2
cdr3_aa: CASSYSGRGPDYGYTF
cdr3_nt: TGTGCCAGCAGTTACTCAGGCAGGGGCCCTGACTATGGCTACACCTTC

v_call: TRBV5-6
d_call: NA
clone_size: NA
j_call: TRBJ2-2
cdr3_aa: CASSWSSTGELFF
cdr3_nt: TGTGCCAGCAGCTGGTCTTCGACCGGGGAGCTGTTTTTT

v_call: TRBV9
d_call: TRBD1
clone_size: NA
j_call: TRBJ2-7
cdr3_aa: CASSVGTGSFYEQYF
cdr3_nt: TGTGCCAGCAGCGTAGGGACAGGGTCGTTCTACGAGCAGTACTTC

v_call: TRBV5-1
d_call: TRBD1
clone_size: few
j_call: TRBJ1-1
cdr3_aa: CASSLGVISAGTGRTEAFF
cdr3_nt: TGCGCCAGCAGCTTGGGGGTTATCAGTGCCGGGACAGGGAGGACTGAAGCTTTCTTT

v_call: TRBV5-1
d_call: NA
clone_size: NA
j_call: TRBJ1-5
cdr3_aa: CASSLAGGSNQPQHF
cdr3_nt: TGCGCCAGCAGCTTGGCGGGGGGTAGCAATCAGCCCCAGCATTTT

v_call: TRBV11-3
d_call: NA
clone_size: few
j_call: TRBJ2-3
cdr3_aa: CASSFEGYSTDTQYF
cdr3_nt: TGTGCCAGCAGCTTTGAGGGGTACTCCACAGATACGCAGTATTTT

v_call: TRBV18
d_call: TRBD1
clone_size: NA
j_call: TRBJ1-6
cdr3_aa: CASGEGGDSPLHF
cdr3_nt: TGTGCCAGCGGGGAAGGGGGCGATTCACCCCTCCACTTT

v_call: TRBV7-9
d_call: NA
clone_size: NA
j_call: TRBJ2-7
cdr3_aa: CASSFRDVYEQYF
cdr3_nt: TGTGCCAGCAGCTTCCGGGACGTCTACGAGCAGTACTTC

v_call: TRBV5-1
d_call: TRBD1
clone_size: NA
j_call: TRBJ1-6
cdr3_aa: CASSPTGGSPLHF
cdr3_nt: TGCGCCAGCAGTCCGACAGGGGGATCACCCCTCCACTTT

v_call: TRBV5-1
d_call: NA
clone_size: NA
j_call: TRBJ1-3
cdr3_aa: CASSLGSLLNTIYF
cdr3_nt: TGCGCCAGCAGCCTGGGGTCCCTTTTAAACACCATATATTTT

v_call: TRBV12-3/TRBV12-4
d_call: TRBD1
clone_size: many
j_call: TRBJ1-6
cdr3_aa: CASSLGTGRNSPLHF
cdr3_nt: TGTGCCAGCAGTCTAGGGACAGGGAGGAATTCACCCCTCCACTTT

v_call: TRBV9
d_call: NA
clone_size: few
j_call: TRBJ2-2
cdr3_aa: CASSPQDGKNTGELFF
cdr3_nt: TGTGCCAGCAGCCCTCAGGACGGGAAGAACACCGGGGAGCTGTTTTTT

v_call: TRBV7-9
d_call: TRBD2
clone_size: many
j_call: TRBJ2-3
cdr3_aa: CASSLQLAGSTDTQYF
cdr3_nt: TGTGCCAGCAGCCTTCAACTAGCGGGGAGCACAGATACGCAGTATTTT

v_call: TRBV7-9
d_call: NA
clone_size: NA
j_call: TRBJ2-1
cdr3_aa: CASRQYNEQFF
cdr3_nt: TGTGCCAGCAGGCAATACAATGAGCAGTTCTTC

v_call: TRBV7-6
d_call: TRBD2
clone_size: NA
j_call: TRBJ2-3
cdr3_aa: CASSPTGGLDTQYF
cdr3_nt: TGTGCCAGCAGCCCTACGGGAGGTCTGGATACGCAGTATTTT

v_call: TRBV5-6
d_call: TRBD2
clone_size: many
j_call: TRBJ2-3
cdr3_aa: CASGLAGSTDTQYF
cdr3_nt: TGTGCCAGCGGGTTAGCGGGGAGCACAGATACGCAGTATTTT

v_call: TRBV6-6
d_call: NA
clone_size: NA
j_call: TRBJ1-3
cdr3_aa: CASRPPRVEGNTIYF
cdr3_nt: TGTGCCAGCAGACCACCCAGGGTGGAAGGAAACACCATATATTTT

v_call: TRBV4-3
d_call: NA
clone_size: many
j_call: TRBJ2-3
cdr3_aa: CASSQGDRFSTDTQYF
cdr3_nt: TGCGCCAGCAGCCAGGGAGACAGATTCAGCACAGATACGCAGTATTTT

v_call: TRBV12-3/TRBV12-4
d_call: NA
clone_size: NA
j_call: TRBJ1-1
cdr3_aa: CASSLKLTEAFF
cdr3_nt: TGTGCCAGCAGTTTGAAGCTCACTGAAGCTTTCTTT

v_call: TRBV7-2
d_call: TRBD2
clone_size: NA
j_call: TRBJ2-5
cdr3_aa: CASSLSYSGGPREKTQYF
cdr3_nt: TGTGCCAGCAGCTTAAGTTATAGCGGGGGGCCGAGGGAAAAGACCCAGTACTTC

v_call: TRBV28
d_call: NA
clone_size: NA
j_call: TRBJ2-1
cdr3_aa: CASSHGTGAYNEQFF
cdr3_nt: TGTGCCAGCAGTCATGGGACCGGGGCCTACAATGAGCAGTTCTTC

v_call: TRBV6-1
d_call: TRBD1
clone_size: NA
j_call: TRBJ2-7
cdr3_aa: CASSGTRDSGKGQYF
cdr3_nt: TGTGCCAGCAGTGGAACCCGGGACAGTGGAAAAGGGCAGTACTTC

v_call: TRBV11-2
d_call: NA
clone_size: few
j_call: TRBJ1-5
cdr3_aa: CASSLSSGLSGPQHF
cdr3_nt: NA

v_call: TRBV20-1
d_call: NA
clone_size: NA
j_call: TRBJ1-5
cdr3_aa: CSALQGSRLGVPQHF
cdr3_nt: TGCAGTGCGCTTCAGGGGTCGCGCCTGGGGGTCCCCCAGCATTTT

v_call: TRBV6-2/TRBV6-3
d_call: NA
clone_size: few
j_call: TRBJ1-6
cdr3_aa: CASRRTPFSLHF
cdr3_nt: TGTGCCAGCAGAAGGACACCCTTTTCCCTCCACTTT

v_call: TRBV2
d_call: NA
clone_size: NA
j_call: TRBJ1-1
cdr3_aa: CASSLRDAMF
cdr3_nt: TGTGCCAGCAGTCTCCGGGACGCCATGTTT

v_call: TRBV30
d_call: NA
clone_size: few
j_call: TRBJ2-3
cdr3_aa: CAWGPGVGTDTQYF
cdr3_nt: TGTGCCTGGGGTCCCGGTGTCGGCACAGATACGCAGTATTTT

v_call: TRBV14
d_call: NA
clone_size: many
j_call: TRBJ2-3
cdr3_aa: CASSRRPGVLTDTQYF
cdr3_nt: TGTGCCAGCAGCCGACGACCAGGTGTTTTGACAGATACGCAGTATTTT

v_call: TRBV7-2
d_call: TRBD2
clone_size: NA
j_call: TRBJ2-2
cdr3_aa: CASSLDFSGGLNTGELFF
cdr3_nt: TGTGCCAGCAGCTTAGATTTTAGCGGGGGGTTGAACACCGGGGAGCTGTTTTTT

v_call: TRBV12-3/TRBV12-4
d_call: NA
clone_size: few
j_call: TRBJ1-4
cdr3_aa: CASRSANEKLFF
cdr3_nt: TGTGCCAGCAGAAGTGCTAATGAAAAACTGTTTTTT

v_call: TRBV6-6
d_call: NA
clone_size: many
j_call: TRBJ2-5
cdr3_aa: CASRKGETQYF
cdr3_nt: TGTGCCAGCAGGAAAGGGGAGACCCAGTACTTC

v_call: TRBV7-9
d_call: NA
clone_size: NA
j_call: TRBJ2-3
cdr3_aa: CASSFSFRDTQYF
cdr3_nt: TGTGCCAGCAGCTTCTCTTTCCGGGATACGCAGTATTTT

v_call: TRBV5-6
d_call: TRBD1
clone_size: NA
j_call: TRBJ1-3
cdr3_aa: CASSFFDRATGNTIYF
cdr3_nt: TGTGCCAGCAGCTTTTTTGACAGGGCTACTGGAAACACCATATATTTT

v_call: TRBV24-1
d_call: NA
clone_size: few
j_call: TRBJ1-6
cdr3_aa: CATPRGAGNSPLHF
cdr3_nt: TGTGCCACCCCACGCGGTGCGGGCAATTCACCCCTCCACTTT

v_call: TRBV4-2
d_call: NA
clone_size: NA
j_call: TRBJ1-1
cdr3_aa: CASSGQLGTEAFF
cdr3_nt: TGTGCCAGCAGCGGACAGTTAGGCACTGAAGCTTTCTTT

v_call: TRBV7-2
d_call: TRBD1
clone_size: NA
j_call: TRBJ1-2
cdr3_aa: CASHSGTGDGYTF
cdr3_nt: TGTGCCAGCCATTCCGGGACAGGGGATGGCTACACCTTC